Sequencing of this T cell receptor beta chain was carried out in a study of blood T cell repertoires in COVID-19. Overall study: Italy, Spain and the United States were the sources of the convalescent and acute COVID-19 samples.

As originally analysed: Reference gene primer amplification yielded estimated nucleated cell counts. Repertoires were generated with immunoSEQ multiplex PCR, while TCRdb's copy carries only in-frame clones and drops some. V, J and clone size derive from that table, while D and trimming were established from the DNA sequence. The table records a few hundred thousand clones, about 90% of them present only once. The J segment lost 4 bases and the V segment lost 6 bases, leaving 11 bases of the junction unmatched. Germline CDR1 is MDHEN and CDR2 is SYDVKM. This CDR3 has 16 residues. This receptor was identified in a woman in her thirties who had recovered from COVID-19. V gene TRBV28 combines with J gene TRBJ2-5, with 10 bases fitting TRBD1. What was sequenced was PBMCs or T cells enriched from blood (not recorded which). Here the CDR3 DNA reads TGTGCCAGCAGCGAGGGGGGACAGGGGCGGCGAGAGACCCAGTACTTC. Protein: CASSEGGQGRRETQYF.